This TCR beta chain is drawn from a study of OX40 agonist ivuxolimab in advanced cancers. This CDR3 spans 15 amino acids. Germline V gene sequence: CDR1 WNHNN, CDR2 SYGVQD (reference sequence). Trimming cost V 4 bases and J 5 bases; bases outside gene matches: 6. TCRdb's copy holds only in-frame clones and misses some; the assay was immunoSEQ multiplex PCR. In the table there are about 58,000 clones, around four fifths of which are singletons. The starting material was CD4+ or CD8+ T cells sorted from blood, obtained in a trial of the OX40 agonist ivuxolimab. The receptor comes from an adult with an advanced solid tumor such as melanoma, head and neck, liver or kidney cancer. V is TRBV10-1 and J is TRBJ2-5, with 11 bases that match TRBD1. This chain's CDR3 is CASSGRTGGIETQYF. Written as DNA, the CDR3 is TGCGCCAGCAGTGGACGGACAGGGGGCATTGAGACCCAGTACTTC.